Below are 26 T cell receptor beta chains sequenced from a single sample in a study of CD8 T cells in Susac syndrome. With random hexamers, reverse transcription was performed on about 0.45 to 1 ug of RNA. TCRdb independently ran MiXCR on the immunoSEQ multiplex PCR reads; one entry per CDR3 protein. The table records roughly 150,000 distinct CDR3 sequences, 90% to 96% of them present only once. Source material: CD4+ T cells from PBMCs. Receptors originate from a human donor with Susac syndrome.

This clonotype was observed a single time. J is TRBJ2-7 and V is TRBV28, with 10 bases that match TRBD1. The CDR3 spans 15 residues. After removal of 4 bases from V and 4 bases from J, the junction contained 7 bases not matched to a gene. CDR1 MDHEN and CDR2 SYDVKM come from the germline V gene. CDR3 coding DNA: TGTGCCAGCAGTTCCCCGGGACAGGGGATTTACGAGCAGTACTTC. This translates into CASSSPGQGIYEQYF.

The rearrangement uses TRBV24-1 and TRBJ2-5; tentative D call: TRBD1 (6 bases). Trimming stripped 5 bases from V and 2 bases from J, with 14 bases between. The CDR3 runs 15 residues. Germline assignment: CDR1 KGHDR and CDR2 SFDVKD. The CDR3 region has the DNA TGTGCCACCAGTGCCGGGACACTTGGGCAAGAGACCCAGTACTTC. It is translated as CATSAGTLGQETQYF.

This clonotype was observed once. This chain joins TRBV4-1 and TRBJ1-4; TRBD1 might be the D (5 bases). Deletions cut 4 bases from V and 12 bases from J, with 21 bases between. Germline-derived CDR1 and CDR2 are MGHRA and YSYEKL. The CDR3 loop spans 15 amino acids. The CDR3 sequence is CASSPLHGPGTELFF. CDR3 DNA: TGCGCCAGCAGCCCCTTACACGGACCGGGGACGGAACTGTTTTTT.

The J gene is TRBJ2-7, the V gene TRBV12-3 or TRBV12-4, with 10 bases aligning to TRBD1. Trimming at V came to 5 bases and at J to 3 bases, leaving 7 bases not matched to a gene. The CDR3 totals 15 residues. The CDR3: CASSTPGQGIYEQYF. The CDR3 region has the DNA TGTGCCAGCAGTACGCCGGGACAGGGGATCTACGAGCAGTACTTC.

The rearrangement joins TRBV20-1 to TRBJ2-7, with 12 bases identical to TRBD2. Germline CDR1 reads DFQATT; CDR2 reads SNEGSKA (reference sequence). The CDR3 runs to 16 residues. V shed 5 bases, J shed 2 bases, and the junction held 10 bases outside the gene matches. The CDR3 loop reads CSAATGLAGPTYEQYF. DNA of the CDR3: TGCAGTGCTGCTACGGGACTAGCGGGTCCTACCTACGAGCAGTACTTC.

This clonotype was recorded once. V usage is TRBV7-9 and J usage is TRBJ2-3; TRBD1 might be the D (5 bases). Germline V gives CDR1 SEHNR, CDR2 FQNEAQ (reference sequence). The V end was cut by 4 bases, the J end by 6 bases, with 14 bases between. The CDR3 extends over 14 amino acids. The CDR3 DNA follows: TGTGCCAGCAGCTCCCCAGGGTTGAGGGATACGCAGTATTTT. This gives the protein CASSSPGLRDTQYF. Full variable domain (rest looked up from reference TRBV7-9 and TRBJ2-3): DTGVSQNPRHKITKRGQNVTFRCDPISEHNRLYWYRQTLGQGPEFLTYFQNEAQLEKSRLLSDRFSAERPKGSFSTLEIQRTEQGDSAMYLCASSSPGLRDTQYFGPGTRLTVL.

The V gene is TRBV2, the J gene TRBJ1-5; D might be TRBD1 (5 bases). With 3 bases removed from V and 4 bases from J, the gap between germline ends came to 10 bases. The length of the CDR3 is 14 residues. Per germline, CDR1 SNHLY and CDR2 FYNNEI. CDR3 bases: TGTGCCAGCAGTGAGTCAGGGCGGAATCAGCCCCAGCATTTT. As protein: CASSESGRNQPQHF.

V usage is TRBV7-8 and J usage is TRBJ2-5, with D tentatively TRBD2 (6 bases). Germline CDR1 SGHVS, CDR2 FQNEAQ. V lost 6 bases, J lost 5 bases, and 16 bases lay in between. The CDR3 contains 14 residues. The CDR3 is CASSRNKGRETQYF. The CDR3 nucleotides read TGTGCCAGCAGTCGAAACAAGGGGAGGGAGACCCAGTACTTC.

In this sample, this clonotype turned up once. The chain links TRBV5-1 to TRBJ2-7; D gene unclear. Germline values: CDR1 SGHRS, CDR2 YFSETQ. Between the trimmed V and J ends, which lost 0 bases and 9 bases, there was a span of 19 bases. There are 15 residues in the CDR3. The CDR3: CASSLAGSTEGVQYF. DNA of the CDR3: TGCGCCAGCAGCTTGGCCGGTTCGACCGAAGGCGTGCAGTACTTC.

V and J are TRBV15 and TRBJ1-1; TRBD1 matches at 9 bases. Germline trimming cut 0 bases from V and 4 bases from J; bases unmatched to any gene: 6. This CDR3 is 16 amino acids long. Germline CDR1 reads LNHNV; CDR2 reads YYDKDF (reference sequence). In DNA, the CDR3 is TGTGCCACCAGCAGAGATTTGGACAGGGGCGTCACTGAAGCTTTCTTT. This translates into CATSRDLDRGVTEAFF. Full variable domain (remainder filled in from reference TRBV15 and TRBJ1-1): DAMVIQNPRYQVTQFGKPVTLSCSQTLNHNVMYWYQQKSSQAPKLLFHYYDKDFNNEADTPDNFQSRRPNTSFCFLDIRSPGLGDTAMYLCATSRDLDRGVTEAFFGQGTRLTVV.

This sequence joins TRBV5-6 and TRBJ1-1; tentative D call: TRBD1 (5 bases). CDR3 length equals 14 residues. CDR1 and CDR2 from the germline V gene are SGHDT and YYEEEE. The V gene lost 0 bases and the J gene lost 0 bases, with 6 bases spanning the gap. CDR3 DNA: TGTGCCAGCAGCTTGGGGGACCTGAACACTGAAGCTTTCTTT. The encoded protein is CASSLGDLNTEAFF.

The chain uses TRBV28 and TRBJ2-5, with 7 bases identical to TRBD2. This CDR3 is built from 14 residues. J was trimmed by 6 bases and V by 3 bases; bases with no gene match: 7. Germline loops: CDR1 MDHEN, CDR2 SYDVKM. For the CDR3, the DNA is TGTGCCAGCAGTTTTCTAAGCGGGATAAAGACCCAGTACTTC. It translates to CASSFLSGIKTQYF.

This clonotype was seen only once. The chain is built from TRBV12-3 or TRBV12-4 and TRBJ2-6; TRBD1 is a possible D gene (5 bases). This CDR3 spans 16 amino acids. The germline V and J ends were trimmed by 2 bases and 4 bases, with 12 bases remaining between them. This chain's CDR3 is CASSLSSGFGANVLTF. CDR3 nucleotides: TGTGCCAGCAGTTTAAGTTCAGGGTTCGGGGCCAACGTCCTGACTTTC.

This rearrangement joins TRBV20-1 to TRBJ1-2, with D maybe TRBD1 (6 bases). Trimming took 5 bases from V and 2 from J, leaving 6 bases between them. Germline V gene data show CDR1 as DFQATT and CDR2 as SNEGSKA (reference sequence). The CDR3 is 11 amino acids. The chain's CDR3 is CSADRNYGYTF. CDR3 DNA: TGCAGTGCTGACAGGAACTATGGCTACACCTTC.

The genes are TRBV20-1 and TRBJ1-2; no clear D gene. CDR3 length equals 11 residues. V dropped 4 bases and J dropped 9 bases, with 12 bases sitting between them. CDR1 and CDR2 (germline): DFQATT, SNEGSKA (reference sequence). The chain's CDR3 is CSAIKTGRYTF. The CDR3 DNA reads TGCAGTGCTATCAAGACCGGCCGCTACACCTTC.

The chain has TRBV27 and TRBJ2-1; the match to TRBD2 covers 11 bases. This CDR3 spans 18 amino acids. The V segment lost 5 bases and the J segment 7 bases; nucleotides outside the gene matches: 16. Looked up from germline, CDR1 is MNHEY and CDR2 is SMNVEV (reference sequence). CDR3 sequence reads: CASSPRTSGLDPGNEQFF. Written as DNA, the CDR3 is TGTGCCAGCAGTCCTCGGACTAGCGGGCTGGATCCCGGGAATGAGCAGTTCTTC.

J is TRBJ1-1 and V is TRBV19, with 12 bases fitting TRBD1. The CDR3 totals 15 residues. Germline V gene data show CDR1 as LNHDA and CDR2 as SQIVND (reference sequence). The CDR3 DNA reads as TGTGCTGTCCGGGGACAGGGGGCCGGTGACACTGAAGCTTTCTTT. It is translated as CAVRGQGAGDTEAFF.

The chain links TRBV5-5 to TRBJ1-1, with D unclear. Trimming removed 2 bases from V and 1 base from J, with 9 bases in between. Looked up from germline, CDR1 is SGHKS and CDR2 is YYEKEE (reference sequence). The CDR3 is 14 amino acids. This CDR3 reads CASSFLTGNTEAFF. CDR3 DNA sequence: TGTGCCAGCAGCTTCCTGACCGGGAACACTGAAGCTTTCTTT.

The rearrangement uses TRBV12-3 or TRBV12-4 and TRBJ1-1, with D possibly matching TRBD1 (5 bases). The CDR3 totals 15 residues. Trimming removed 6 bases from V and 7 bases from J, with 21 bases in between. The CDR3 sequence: CASSIRRTRFVEAFF. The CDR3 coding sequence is TGTGCCAGCAGCATCCGACGGACACGCTTTGTTGAAGCTTTCTTT.

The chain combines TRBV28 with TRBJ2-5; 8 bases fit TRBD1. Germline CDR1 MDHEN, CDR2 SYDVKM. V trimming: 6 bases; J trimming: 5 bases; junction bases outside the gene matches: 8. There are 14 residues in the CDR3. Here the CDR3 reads CASRTTGARETQYF. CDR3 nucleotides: TGTGCCAGCAGGACGACAGGGGCGAGGGAGACCCAGTACTTC.

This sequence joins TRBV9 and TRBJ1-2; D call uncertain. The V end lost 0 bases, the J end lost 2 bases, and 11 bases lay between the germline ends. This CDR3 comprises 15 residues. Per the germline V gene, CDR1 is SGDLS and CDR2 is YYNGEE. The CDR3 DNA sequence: TGTGCCAGCAGCGTAGACTTGGACGGCAACTATGGCTACACCTTC. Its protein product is CASSVDLDGNYGYTF.

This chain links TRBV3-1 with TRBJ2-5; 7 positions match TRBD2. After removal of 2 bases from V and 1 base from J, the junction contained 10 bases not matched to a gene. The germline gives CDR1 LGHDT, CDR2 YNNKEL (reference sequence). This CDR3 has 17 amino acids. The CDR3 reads CASSQLRAGESQETQYF. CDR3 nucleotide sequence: TGTGCCAGCAGCCAACTTAGGGCGGGGGAGAGCCAAGAGACCCAGTACTTC.

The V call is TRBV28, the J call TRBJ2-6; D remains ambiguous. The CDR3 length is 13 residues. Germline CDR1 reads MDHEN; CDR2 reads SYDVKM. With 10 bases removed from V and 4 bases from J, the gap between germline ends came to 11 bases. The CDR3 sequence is CATMETGANVLTF. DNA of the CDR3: TGTGCCACCATGGAGACCGGGGCCAACGTCCTGACTTTC.

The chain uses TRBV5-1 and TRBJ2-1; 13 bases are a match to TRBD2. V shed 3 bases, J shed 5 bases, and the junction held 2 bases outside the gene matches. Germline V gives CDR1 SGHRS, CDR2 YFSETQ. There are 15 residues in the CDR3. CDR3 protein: CASSSGTSGNNEQFF. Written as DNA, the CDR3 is TGCGCCAGCAGCTCTGGGACTAGCGGGAACAATGAGCAGTTCTTC.

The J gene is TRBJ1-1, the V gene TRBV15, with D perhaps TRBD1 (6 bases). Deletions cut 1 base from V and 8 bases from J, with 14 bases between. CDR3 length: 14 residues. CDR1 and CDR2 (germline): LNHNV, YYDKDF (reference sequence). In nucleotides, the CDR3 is TGTGCCACCAGCAGAGCCCGGGGGCGAGGGGAAGCTTTCTTT. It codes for CATSRARGRGEAFF.

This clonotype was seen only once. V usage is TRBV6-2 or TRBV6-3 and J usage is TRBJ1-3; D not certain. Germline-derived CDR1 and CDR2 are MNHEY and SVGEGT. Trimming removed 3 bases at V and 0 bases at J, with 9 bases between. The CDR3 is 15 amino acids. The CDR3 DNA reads TGTGCCAGCAGTTATCAAGACAACTCTGGAAACACCATATATTTT. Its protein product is CASSYQDNSGNTIYF.